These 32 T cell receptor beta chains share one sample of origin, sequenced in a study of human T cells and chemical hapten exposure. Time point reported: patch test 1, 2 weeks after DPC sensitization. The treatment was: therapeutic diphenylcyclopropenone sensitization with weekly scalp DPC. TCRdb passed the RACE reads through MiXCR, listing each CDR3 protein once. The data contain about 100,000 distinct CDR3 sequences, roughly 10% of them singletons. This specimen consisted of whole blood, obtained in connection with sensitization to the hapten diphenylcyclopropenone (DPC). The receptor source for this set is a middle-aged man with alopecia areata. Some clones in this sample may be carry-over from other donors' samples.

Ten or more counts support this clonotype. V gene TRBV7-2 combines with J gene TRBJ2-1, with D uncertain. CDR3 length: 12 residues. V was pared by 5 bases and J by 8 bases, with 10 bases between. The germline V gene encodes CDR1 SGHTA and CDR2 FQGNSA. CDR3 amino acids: CASSGFLDEQFF. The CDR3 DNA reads TGTGCCAGCAGCGGCTTTTTGGATGAGCAGTTCTTC.

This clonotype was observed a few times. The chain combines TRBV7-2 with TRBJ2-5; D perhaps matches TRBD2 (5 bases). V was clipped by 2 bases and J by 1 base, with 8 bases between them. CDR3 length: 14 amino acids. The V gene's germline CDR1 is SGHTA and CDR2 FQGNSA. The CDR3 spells CASSLTAAQETQYF. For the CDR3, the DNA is TGTGCCAGCAGCTTAACAGCGGCCCAAGAGACCCAGTACTTC. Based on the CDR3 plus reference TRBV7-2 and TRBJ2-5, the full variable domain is GAGVSQSPSNKVTEKGKDVELRCDPISGHTALYWYRQSLGQGLEFLIYFQGNSAPDKSGLPSDRFSAERTGGSVSTLTIQRTQQEDSAVYLCASSLTAAQETQYFGPGTRLLVL.

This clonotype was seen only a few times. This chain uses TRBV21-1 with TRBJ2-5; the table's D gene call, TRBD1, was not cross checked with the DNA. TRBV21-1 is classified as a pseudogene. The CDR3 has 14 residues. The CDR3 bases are TGTGCCAGCAGCAAAGGGACAGCTAAAGAGACCCAGTACTTC. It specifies CASSKGTAKETQYF.

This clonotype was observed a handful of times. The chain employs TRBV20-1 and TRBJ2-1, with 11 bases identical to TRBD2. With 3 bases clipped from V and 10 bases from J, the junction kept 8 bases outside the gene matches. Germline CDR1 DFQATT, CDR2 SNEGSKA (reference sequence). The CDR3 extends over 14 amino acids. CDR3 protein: CSARRASGRREQFF. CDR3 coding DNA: TGCAGTGCTAGGAGGGCTAGCGGGAGGAGGGAGCAGTTCTTC.

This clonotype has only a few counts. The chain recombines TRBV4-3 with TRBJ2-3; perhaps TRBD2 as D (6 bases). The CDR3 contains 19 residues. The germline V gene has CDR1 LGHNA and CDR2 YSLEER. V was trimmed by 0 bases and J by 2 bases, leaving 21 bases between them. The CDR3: CASSQDPPRFGGVTDTQYF. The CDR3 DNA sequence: TGCGCCAGCAGCCAAGATCCACCCCGGTTCGGGGGAGTCACAGATACGCAGTATTTT.

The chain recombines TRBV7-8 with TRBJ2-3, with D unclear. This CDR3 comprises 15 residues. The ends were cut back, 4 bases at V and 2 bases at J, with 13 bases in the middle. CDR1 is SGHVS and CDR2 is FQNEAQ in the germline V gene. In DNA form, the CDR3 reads TGTGCCAGCAGCTCCCGGGCCGCCTCCACAGATACGCAGTATTTT. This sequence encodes CASSSRAASTDTQYF. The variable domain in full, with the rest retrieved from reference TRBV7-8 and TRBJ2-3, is GAGVSQSPRYKVAKRGQDVALRCDPISGHVSLFWYQQALGQGPEFLTYFQNEAQLDKSGLPSDRFFAERPEGSVSTLKIQRTQQEDSAVYLCASSSRAASTDTQYFGPGTRLTVL.

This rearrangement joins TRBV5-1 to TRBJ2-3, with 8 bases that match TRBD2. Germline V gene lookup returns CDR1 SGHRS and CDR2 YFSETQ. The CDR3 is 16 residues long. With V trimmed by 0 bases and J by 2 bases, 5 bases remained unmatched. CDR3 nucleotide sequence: TGCGCCAGCAGCTTGGAGGGGACTAGGCACACAGATACGCAGTATTTT. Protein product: CASSLEGTRHTDTQYF.

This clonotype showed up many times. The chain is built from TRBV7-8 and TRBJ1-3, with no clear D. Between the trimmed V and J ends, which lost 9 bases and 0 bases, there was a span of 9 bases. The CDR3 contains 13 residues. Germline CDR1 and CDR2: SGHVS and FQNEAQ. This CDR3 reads CASKQPSGNTIYF. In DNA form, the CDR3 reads TGTGCCAGTAAGCAGCCCTCTGGAAACACCATATATTTT.

CDR3 in amino acids: CASSFEGSPLHF. CDR3 nucleotide sequence: TGTGCCAGCAGTTTCGAGGGATCACCCCTCCACTTT. This chain links TRBV28 with TRBJ1-6, with unresolved D. The CDR3 sequence is 12 residues long. Trimming stripped 3 bases from V and 10 bases from J, with 7 bases between. Germline CDR1 MDHEN, CDR2 SYDVKM.

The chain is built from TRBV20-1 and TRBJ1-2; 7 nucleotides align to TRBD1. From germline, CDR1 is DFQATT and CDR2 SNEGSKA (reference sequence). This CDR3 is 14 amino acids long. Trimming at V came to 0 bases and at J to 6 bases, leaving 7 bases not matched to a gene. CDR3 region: CSARDSGTVDGYTF. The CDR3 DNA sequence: TGCAGTGCTAGAGATTCAGGGACAGTTGATGGCTACACCTTC.

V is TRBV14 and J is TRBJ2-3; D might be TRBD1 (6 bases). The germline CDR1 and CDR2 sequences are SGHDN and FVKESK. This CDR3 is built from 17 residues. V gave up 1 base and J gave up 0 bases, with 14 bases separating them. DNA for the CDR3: TGTGCCAGCAGCCAAGGTCTCAGGGGACATAGCACAGATACGCAGTATTTT. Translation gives CASSQGLRGHSTDTQYF.

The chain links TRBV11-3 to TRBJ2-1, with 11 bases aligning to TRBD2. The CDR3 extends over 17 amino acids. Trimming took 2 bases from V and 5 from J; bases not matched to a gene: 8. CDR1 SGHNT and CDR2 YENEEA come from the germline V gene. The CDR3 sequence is CASSLTSGSQKDNEQFF. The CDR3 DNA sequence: TGTGCCAGCAGCTTAACTAGCGGGAGCCAAAAGGACAATGAGCAGTTCTTC.

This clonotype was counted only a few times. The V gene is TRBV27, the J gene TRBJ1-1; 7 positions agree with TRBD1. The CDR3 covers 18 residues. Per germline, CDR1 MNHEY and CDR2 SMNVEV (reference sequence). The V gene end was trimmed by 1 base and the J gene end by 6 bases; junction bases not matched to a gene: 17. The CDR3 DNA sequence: TGTGCCAGCAGTTTATACCCCCAGGACAGGACCATTTGGGCTGAAGCTTTCTTT. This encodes CASSLYPQDRTIWAEAFF.

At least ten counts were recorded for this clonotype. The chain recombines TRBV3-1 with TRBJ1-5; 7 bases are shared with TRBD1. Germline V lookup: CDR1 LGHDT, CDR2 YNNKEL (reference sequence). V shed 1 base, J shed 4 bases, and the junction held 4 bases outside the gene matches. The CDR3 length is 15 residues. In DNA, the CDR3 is TGTGCCAGCAGCCAAGCCGGACAGGAAAATCAGCCCCAGCATTTT. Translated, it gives CASSQAGQENQPQHF.

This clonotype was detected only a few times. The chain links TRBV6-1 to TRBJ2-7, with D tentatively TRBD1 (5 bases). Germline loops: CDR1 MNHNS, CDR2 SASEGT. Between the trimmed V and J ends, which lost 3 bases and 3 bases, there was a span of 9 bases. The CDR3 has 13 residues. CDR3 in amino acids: CASSELTVYEQYV. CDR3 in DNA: TGTGCCAGCAGTGAGTTGACAGTCTACGAGCAGTACGTC.

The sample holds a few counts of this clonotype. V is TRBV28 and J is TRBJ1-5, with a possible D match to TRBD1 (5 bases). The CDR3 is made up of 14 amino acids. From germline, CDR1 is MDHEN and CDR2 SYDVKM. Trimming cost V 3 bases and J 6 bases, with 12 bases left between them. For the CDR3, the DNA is TGTGCCAGCAGTTTGGTCGGGGGGATTCAGCCCCAGCATTTT. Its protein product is CASSLVGGIQPQHF.

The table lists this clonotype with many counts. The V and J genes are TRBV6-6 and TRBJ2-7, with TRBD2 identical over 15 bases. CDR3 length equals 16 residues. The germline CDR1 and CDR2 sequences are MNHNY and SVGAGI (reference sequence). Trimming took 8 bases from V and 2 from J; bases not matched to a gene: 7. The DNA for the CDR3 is TGTGCCAGCTCCGGGACTAGCGGGAGGCATACCTACGAGCAGTACGTC. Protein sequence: CASSGTSGRHTYEQYV.

CDR3: CASSTLRGVAYEQYF. The CDR3 nucleotides are TGTGCCAGCAGTACCCTTAGGGGGGTAGCCTACGAGCAGTACTTC. The V call is TRBV28, the J call TRBJ2-7; the D gene could be TRBD1 or TRBD2 (6 bases each). Trimming took off 5 bases at V and 2 bases at J, with 16 bases between the two ends. CDR1 and CDR2 (germline): MDHEN, SYDVKM. This CDR3 region has 15 residues.

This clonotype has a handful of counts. The CDR3 DNA reads as TGTGCCAGCAGTTACACTAGCCCGTCCTACAATGAGCAGTTCTTC. It yields the protein CASSYTSPSYNEQFF. This sequence joins TRBV6-6 and TRBJ2-1, with D tentatively TRBD2 (6 bases). The CDR3 sequence is 15 residues long. V lost 2 bases and J lost 1, with 9 bases in between. Germline V gives CDR1 MNHNY, CDR2 SVGAGI (reference sequence).

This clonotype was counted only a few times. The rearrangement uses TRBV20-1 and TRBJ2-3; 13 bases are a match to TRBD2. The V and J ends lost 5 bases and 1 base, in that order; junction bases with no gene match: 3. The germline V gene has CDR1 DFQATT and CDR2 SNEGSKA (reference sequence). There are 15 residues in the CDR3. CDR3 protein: CSARTSGSGTDTQYF. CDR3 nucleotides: TGCAGTGCTCGGACTAGCGGGAGTGGCACAGATACGCAGTATTTT.

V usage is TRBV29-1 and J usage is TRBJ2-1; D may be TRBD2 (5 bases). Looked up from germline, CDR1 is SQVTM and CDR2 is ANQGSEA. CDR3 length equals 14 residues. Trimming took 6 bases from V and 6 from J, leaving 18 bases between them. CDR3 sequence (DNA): TGCAGCGTCGCATCTAGCCAGCTGGTCAATGAGCAGTTCTTC. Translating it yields CSVASSQLVNEQFF.

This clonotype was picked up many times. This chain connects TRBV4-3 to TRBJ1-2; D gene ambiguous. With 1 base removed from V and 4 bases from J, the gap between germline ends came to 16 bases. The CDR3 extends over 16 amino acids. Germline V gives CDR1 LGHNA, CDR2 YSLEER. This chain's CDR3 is CASSQVKRPTIYGYTF. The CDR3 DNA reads TGCGCCAGCAGCCAAGTTAAGCGCCCCACTATCTATGGCTACACCTTC.

The CDR3 sequence: CASSSAGTETDTQYF. CDR3 DNA sequence: TGTGCCAGCAGCTCGGCCGGGACAGAAACAGATACGCAGTATTTT. The V call is TRBV7-8, the J call TRBJ2-3, with 7 nucleotides matching TRBD1. The CDR3 has 15 amino acids. With 4 bases clipped from V and 3 bases from J, the junction kept 7 bases outside the gene matches. In germline, CDR1 is SGHVS, CDR2 FQNEAQ.

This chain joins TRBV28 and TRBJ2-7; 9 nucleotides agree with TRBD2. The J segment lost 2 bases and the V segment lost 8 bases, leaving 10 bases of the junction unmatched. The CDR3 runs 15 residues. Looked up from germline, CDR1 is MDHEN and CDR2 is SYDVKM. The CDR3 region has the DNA TGTGCCAGCGGGACCTTAGTAGCGGGAGCCTACGAGCAGTACTTC. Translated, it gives CASGTLVAGAYEQYF.

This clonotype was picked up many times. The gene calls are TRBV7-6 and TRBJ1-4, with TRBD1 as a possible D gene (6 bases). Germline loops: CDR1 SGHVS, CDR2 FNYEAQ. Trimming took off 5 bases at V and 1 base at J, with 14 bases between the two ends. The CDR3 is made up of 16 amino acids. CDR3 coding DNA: TGTGCCAGCAGCCCTAGGGGGTTCGGAACTAATGAAAAACTGTTTTTT. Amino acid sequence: CASSPRGFGTNEKLFF.

CDR3 nucleotides: TGTGCCAGCAGTTTCCATAACTCCTACAATGAGCAGTTCTTC. Translation gives CASSFHNSYNEQFF. The chain carries TRBV27 and TRBJ2-1, with no clear D. The CDR3 is 14 residues long. From germline, CDR1 is MNHEY and CDR2 SMNVEV (reference sequence). V dropped 3 bases and J dropped 0 bases, with 6 bases sitting between them.

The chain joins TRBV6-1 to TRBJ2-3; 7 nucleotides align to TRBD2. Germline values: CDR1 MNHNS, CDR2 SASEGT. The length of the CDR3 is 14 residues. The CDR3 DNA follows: TGTGCGAGCGGGGTCCAGGGTGGCACAGATACGCAGTATTTT. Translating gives CASGVQGGTDTQYF.

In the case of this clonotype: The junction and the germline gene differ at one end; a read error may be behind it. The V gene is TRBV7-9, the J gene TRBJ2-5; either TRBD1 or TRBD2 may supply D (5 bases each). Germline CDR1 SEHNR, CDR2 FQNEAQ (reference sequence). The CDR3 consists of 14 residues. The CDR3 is CASSLGGVQESQYF. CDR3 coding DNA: TGTGCCAGCAGCTTAGGAGGGGTACAAGAGTCCCAGTACTTC.

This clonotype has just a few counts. For the CDR3, the DNA is TGTGCCAGCAGTTGGACTAGCGGGAAGCTCAATCGCTCTGGGGCCAACGTCCTGACTTTC. It specifies CASSWTSGKLNRSGANVLTF. The chain uses TRBV12-3 or TRBV12-4 and TRBJ2-6; 12 positions agree with TRBD2. V lost 4 bases and J lost 0; bases outside the gene matches: 10. The CDR3 contains 20 residues.

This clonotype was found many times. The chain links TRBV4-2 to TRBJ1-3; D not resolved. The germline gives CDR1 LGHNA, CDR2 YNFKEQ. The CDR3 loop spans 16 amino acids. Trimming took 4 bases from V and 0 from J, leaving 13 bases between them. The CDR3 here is CASSRDPGISGNTIYF. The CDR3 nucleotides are TGTGCCAGCAGCCGCGATCCGGGCATCTCTGGAAACACCATATATTTT.

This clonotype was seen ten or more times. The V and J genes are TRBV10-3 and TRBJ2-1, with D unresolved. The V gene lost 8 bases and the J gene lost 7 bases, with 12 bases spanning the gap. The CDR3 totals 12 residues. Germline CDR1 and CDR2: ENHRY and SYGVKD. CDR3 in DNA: TGTGCCATCCTAGGACCTGGGAATGAGCAGTTCTTC. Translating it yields CAILGPGNEQFF.

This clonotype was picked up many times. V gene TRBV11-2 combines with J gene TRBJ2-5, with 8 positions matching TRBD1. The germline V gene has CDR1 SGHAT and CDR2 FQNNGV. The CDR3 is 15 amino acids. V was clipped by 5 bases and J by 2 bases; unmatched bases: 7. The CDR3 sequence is CASSTGDRLQETQYF. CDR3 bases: TGTGCCAGCAGCACAGGGGACAGGTTACAAGAGACCCAGTACTTC.